One sample yielded the 12 T cell receptor beta chains listed below, sequenced in a study of cytomegalovirus exposure and HLA in healthy donors. Primers included in the PCR were 60 Vbeta and 13 Jbeta primers. Produced via immunoSEQ multiplex PCR; TCRdb's table is partial and in-frame only. The sample records under 200,000 clones, around 75% being singletons. The specimen was PBMCs. The receptors were gathered from a female donor in good health and CMV-seronegative.

The chain combines TRBV18 with TRBJ1-5; 8 nucleotides agree with TRBD1. The germline CDR1 and CDR2 sequences are KGHSH and LQKENI. The CDR3 sequence is 15 residues long. With V trimmed by 6 bases and J by 6 bases, 10 bases remained unmatched. CDR3: CASSLDRGLGQPQHF. CDR3 in DNA: TGTGCCAGCTCCCTCGACAGGGGCCTCGGTCAGCCCCAGCATTTT. Filled out from reference TRBV18 and TRBJ1-5, the complete variable domain reads NAGVMQNPRHLVRRRGQEARLRCSPMKGHSHVYWYRQLPEEGLKFMVYLQKENIIDESGMPKERFSAEFPKEGPSILRIQQVVRGDSAAYFCASSLDRGLGQPQHFGDGTRLSIL.

The chain is built from TRBV7-3 and TRBJ2-6, with 8 bases lining up with TRBD1. The CDR3 extends over 20 amino acids. After removal of 2 bases from V and 0 bases from J, the junction contained 12 bases not matched to a gene. Per the germline V gene, CDR1 is SGHTA and CDR2 is FQGTGA. The CDR3 coding sequence is TGTGCCAGCAGCTTATATGGCAGGGGGCGCACCGTCTCTGGGGCCAACGTCCTGACTTTC. Residues: CASSLYGRGRTVSGANVLTF.

The chain has TRBV18 and TRBJ1-3, with TRBD1 identical over 9 bases. Germline-derived CDR1 and CDR2 are KGHSH and LQKENI. The CDR3 has 19 residues. V trimming: 4 bases; J trimming: 0 bases; junction bases outside the gene matches: 13. The CDR3 nucleotides read TGTGCCAGCTCACAACGAACAGGGGGCACCGCGAACTCTGGAAACACCATATATTTT. Amino acids: CASSQRTGGTANSGNTIYF. The full variable domain, in which reference TRBV18 and TRBJ1-3 provide the parts outside the CDR3, is NAGVMQNPRHLVRRRGQEARLRCSPMKGHSHVYWYRQLPEEGLKFMVYLQKENIIDESGMPKERFSAEFPKEGPSILRIQQVVRGDSAAYFCASSQRTGGTANSGNTIYFGEGSWLTVV.

J is TRBJ1-6 and V is TRBV30, with TRBD1 identical over 9 bases. V was pared by 1 base and J by 12 bases, with 13 bases of the junction left unmatched. Looked up from germline, CDR1 is GTSNPN and CDR2 is SVGIG (reference sequence). This CDR3 comprises 16 residues. CDR3 amino acids: CAWSGGTNRGLIPLHF. The CDR3 DNA is TGTGCCTGGAGTGGGGGGACCAACAGGGGGCTTATACCCCTCCACTTT.

The V call is TRBV5-1, the J call TRBJ2-3, with D possibly matching TRBD2 (5 bases). The CDR3 is made up of 15 amino acids. V lost 4 bases and J lost 2, with 14 bases in between. Germline assignment: CDR1 SGHRS and CDR2 YFSETQ. CDR3 coding DNA: TGCGCCAGCAGCCCCGGACTGCTAAACACAGATACGCAGTATTTT. It specifies CASSPGLLNTDTQYF. The full variable domain, with the rest looked up from reference TRBV5-1 and TRBJ2-3, is KAGVTQTPRYLIKTRGQQVTLSCSPISGHRSVSWYQQTPGQGLQFLFEYFSETQRNKGNFPGRFSGRQFSNSRSEMNVSTLELGDSALYLCASSPGLLNTDTQYFGPGTRLTVL.

CDR3: CASSQDNSGLAKNIQYF. CDR3 coding DNA: TGCGCCAGCAGCCAAGATAATAGCGGCCTAGCCAAAAACATTCAGTACTTC. The chain is built from TRBV4-1 and TRBJ2-4; weak D call: TRBD2 (6 bases). CDR3 length: 17 residues. The germline gives CDR1 MGHRA, CDR2 YSYEKL. Trimming removed 0 bases from V and 0 bases from J, with 12 bases in between.

The genes are TRBV7-9 and TRBJ2-7; 9 bases agree with TRBD2. The V and J ends lost 2 bases and 5 bases, in that order; junction bases with no gene match: 4. CDR3 length: 14 amino acids. CDR1 is SEHNR, CDR2 FQNEAQ, per germline (reference sequence). CDR3 bases: TGTGCCAGCAGCTTATCCCCTAGCGGGGACGAGCAGTACTTC. As protein: CASSLSPSGDEQYF.

This clone was detected only a few times. This specimen includes other DNA sequences encoding the same CDR3. The V call is TRBV4-2, the J call TRBJ2-7, with 9 bases aligning to TRBD2. V lost 0 bases, J lost 3 bases, and 3 bases stayed unmatched. The germline CDR1 and CDR2 sequences are LGHNA and YNFKEQ. This CDR3 comprises 15 residues. CDR3 in amino acids: CASSQDPAGGYEQYF. Here the CDR3 DNA reads TGTGCCAGCAGCCAAGATCCAGCGGGGGGCTACGAGCAGTACTTC.

This chain links TRBV29-1 with TRBJ2-5; tentative D call: TRBD1 (6 bases). Trimming pared 1 base from V and 6 bases from J, leaving 12 bases between. The V gene's germline CDR1 is SQVTM and CDR2 ANQGSEA. This CDR3 spans 13 amino acids. CDR3 DNA sequence: TGCAGCGTTGAAGTTGGTCAGGGGCAGACCCAGTACTTC. Its protein is CSVEVGQGQTQYF.

The V and J genes are TRBV7-2 and TRBJ2-7; TRBD2 matches 8 bases. CDR1 SGHTA and CDR2 FQGNSA come from the germline V gene. V lost 5 bases and J lost 4; bases outside the gene matches: 7. The CDR3 is 14 amino acids. CDR3 protein: CASSGQRGKYEQYF. CDR3 sequence (DNA): TGTGCCAGCAGCGGCCAGCGGGGGAAGTACGAGCAGTACTTC.

The rearrangement uses TRBV28 and TRBJ2-7, with TRBD1 identical over 11 bases. The germline V gene has CDR1 MDHEN and CDR2 SYDVKM. With V trimmed by 2 bases and J by 4 bases, 1 base remained unmatched. CDR3 length equals 14 residues. CDR3 DNA: TGTGCCAGCAGTTTAGGGACAGGGGGGTACGAGCAGTACTTC. Its protein product is CASSLGTGGYEQYF.

V is TRBV5-1 and J is TRBJ2-1; TRBD2 matches 7 bases. CDR3 length: 15 residues. With 0 bases clipped from V and 8 bases from J, the junction kept 8 bases outside the gene matches. Germline CDR1 reads SGHRS; CDR2 reads YFSETQ. The CDR3 spells CASSLGLAVLDEQFF. The CDR3 nucleotides read TGCGCCAGCAGCTTGGGGCTAGCGGTCTTGGATGAGCAGTTCTTC.